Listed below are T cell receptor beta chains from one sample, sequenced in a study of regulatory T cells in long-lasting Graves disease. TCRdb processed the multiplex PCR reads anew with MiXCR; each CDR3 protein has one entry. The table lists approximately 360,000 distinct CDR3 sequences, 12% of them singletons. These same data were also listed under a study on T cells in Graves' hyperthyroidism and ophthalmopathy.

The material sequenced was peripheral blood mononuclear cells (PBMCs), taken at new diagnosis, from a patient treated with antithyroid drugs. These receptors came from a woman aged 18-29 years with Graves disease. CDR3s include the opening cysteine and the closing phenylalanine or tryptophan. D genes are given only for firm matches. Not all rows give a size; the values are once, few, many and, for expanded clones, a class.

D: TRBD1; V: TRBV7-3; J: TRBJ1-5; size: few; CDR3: CASSRTGGTNQPQHF; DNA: TGTGCCAGCAGCCGGACAGGGGGTACAAATCAGCCCCAGCATTTT
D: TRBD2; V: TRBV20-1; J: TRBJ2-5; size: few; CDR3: CSALGLAGQETQYF; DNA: TGCAGTGCGCTGGGACTAGCGGGCCAAGAGACCCAGTACTTC
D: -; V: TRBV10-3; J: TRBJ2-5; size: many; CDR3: CAINQQGGEETQYF; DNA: TGTGCCATCAACCAACAGGGCGGGGAAGAGACCCAGTACTTC
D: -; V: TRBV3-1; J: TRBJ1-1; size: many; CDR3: CASSHVDVGEAFF; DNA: TGTGCCAGCAGCCATGTAGATGTTGGTGAAGCTTTCTTT
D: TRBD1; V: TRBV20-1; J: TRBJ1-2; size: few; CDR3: CSARVLYVGGGWTGGDGYTF; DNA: TGCAGTGCTAGAGTTTTGTACGTGGGCGGTGGATGGACAGGGGGCGATGGCTACACCTTC
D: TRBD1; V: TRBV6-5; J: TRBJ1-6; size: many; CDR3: CASSYSGTGGSPLHF; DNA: TGTGCCAGCAGTTACTCAGGGACAGGGGGTTCACCCCTCCACTTT
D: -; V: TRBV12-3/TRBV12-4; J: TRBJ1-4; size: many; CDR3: CASTRRANEKLLF; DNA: TGTGCCAGCACGAGAAGGGCTAATGAAAAACTGCTTTTT
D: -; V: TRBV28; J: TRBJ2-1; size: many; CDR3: CASSSPEGDEQFF; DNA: TGTGCCAGCAGTTCCCCGGAAGGGGATGAGCAGTTCTTC
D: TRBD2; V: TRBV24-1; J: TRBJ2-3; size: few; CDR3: CATSARAGGGDTQYF; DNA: TGTGCCACCAGTGCGCGAGCGGGGGGGGGAGATACGCAGTATTTT
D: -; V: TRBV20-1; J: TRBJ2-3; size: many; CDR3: CSAMRPNGRVLNFTDTQYF; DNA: TGCAGTGCAATGCGGCCGAACGGGAGAGTATTAAACTTCACAGATACGCAGTATTTT
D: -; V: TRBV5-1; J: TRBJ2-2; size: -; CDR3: CASSQTPPDPGITGELFF; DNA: TGCGCCAGCAGCCAAACCCCCCCCGACCCAGGAATCACCGGGGAGCTGTTTTTT
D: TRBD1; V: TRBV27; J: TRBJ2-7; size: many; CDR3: CASSLEDRGEQYF; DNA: TGTGCCAGCAGTTTGGAGGACAGGGGCGAGCAGTACTTC
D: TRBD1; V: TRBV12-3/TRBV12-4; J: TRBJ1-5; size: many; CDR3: CASSWDRGQPQHF; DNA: TGTGCCAGCAGTTGGGACAGGGGGCAGCCCCAGCATTTT
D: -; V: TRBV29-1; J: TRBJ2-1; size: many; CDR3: CSASEHNEQFF; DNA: TGCAGCGCCTCGGAACACAATGAGCAGTTCTTC
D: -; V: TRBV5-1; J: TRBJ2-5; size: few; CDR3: CASSPKGGLITQETQYF; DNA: TGCGCCAGCAGCCCCAAGGGGGGGCTCATCACCCAAGAGACCCAGTACTTC